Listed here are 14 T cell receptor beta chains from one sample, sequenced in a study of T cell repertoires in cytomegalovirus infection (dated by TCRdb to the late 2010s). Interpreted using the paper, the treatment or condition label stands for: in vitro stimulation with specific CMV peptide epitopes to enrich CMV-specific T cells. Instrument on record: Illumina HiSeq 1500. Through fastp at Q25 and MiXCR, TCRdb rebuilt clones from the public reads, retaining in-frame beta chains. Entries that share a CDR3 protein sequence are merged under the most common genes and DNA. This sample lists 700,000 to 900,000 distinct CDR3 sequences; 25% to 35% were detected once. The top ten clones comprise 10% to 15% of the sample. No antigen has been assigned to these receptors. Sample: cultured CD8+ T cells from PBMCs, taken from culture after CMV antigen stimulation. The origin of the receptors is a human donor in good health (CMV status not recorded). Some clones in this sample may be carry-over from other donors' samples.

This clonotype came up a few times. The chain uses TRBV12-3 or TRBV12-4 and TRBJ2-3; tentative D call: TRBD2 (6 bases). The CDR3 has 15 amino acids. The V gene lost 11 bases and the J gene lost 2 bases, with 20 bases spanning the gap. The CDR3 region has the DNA TGTGCCTCCAGTGTCGCGGGGATACACACAGATACGCAGTATTTT. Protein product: CASSVAGIHTDTQYF.

Here the CDR3 DNA reads TGTGCCAGCTCCGCAGGGACTAGCGGGCTCCCCAACCAAGAGACCCAGTACTTC. It encodes CASSAGTSGLPNQETQYF. J is TRBJ2-5 and V is TRBV13; 12 nucleotides match TRBD2. The CDR3 runs 18 residues. The V and J ends lost 8 bases and 0 bases, in that order; junction bases with no gene match: 13. Germline V gives CDR1 PRHDT, CDR2 FYEKMQ (reference sequence).

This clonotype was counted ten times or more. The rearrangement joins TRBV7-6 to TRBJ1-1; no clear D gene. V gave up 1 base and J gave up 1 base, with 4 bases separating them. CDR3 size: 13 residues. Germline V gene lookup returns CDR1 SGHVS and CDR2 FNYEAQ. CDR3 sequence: CASSLGKNTEAFF. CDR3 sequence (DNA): TGTGCCAGCAGCTTAGGGAAGAACACTGAAGCTTTCTTT.

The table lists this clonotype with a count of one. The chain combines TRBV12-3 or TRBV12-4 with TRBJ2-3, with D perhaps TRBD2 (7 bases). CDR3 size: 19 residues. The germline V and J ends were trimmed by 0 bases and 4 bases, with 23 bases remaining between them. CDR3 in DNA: TGTGCCAGCAGTTTAGCGATGTCGGGGGGAGGGGGAGAACCAGATACGCAGTATTTT. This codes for CASSLAMSGGGGEPDTQYF.

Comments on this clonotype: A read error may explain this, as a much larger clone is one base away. Written as DNA, the CDR3 is TGTGTCAGCAGCCCCGACGCGTATATGAACACTGAAGCTTTCTTT. As protein: CVSSPDAYMNTEAFF. The rearrangement joins TRBV7-2 to TRBJ1-1; D call uncertain. The CDR3 covers 15 residues. Germline V CDR1 and CDR2: SGHTA, FQGNSA.

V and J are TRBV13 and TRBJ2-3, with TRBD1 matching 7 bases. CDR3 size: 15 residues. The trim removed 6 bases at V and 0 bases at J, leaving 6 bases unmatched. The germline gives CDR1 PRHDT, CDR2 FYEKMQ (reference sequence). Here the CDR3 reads CASRMGQRSTDTQYF. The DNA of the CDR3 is TGTGCCAGCAGGATGGGACAGCGAAGCACAGATACGCAGTATTTT.

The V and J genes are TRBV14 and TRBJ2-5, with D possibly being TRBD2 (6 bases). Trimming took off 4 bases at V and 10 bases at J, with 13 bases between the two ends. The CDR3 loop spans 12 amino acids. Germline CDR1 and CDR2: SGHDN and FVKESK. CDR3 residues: CASSPSGGDQYF. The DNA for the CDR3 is TGTGCCAGCAGCCCATCCGGAGGGGACCAGTACTTC.

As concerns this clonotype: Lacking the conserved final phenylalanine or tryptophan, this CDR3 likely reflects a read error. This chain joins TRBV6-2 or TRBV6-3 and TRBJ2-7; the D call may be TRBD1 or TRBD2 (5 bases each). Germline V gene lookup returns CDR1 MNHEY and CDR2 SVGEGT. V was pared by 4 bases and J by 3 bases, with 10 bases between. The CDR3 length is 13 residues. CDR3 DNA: TGTGCCAGCAGTTTGGCAGGGAGCTACGAGCAGTACGAC. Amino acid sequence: CASSLAGSYEQYD.

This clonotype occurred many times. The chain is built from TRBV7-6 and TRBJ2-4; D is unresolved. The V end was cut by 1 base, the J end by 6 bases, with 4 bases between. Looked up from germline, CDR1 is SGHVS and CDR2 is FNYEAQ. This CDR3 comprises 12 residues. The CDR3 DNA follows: TGTGCCAGCAGCTTAGATGGAAACATTCAGTACTTC. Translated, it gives CASSLDGNIQYF. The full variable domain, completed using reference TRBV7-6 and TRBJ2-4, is GAGVSQSPRYKVTKRGQDVALRCDPISGHVSLYWYRQALGQGPEFLTYFNYEAQQDKSGLPNDRFSAERPEGSISTLTIQRTEQRDSAMYRCASSLDGNIQYFGAGTRLSVL.

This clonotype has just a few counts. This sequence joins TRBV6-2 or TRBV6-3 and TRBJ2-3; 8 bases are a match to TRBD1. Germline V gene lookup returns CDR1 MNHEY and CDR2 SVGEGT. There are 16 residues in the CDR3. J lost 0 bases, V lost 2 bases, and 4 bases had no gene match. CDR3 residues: CASSYRRGQSTDTQYF. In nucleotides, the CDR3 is TGTGCCAGCAGTTACCGCAGGGGGCAGAGCACAGATACGCAGTATTTT.

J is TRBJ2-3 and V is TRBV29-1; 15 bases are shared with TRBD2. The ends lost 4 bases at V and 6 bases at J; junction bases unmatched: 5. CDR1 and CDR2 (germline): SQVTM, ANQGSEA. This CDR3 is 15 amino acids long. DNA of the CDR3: TGCAGCGTTGCCCGGACTAGCGGGGGGGCGGATACGCAGTATTTT. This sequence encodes CSVARTSGGADTQYF.

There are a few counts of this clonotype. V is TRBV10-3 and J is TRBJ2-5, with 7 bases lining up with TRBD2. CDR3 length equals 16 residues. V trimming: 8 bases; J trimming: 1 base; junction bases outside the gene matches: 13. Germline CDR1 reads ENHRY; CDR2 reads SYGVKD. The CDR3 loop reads CAISSWVIAGQETQYF. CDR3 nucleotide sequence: TGTGCCATCTCCTCCTGGGTGATAGCGGGCCAAGAGACCCAGTACTTC.

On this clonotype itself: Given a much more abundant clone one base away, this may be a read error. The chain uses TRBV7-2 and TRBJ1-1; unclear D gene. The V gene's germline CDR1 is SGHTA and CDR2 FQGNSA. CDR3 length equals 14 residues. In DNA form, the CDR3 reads TGTGCCAGCGGCTTAGATACGGGAAACACTGAAGCTTTCTTT. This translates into CASGLDTGNTEAFF. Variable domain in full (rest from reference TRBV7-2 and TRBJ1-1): GAGVSQSPSNKVTEKGKDVELRCDPISGHTALYWYRQSLGQGLEFLIYFQGNSAPDKSGLPSDRFSAERTGGSVSTLTIQRTQQEDSAVYLCASGLDTGNTEAFFGQGTRLTVV.

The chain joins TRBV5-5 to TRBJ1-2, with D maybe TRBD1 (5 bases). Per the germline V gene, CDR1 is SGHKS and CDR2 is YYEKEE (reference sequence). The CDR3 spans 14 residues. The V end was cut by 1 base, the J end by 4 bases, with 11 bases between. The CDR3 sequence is CASSLSDSLYGYTF. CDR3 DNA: TGTGCCAGCAGCTTGTCAGACAGCCTCTATGGCTACACCTTC.